This T cell receptor beta chain was recorded in a study of T cell responses to AZD1222 COVID-19 vaccine. Study-level findings and limits: There were vaccine-associated CD4 TCRs across spike, dominant at 160-218 and 743-854.

Looked up from germline, CDR1 is MDHEN and CDR2 is SYDVKM. The CDR3 has 12 amino acids. Trimming removed 3 bases at V and 4 bases at J, with 4 bases between. This table comes from immunoSEQ multiplex PCR, and its TCRdb copy is limited to in-frame clones, with some not included. The sample holds 150,000 or so clones, around four fifths seen once. About this clone itself: Its antigen is not identified. The sample holds other DNA sequences that translate to the same CDR3.

The TCR was taken from an adult in good health. The material was peripheral blood, obtained on day 0 of MenACWY control vaccination. The chain uses TRBV28 and TRBJ2-1; D ambiguous. The CDR3 DNA follows: TGTGCCAGCAGTTTGAGGTACAATGAGCAGTTCTTC. Residues: CASSLRYNEQFF. The full variable domain, completed using reference TRBV28 and TRBJ2-1, is DVKVTQSSRYLVKRTGEKVFLECVQDMDHENMFWYRQDPGLGLRLIYFSYDVKMKEKGDIPEGYSVSREKKERFSLILESASTNQTSMYLCASSLRYNEQFFGPGTRLTVL.